These T cell receptor beta chains were read from a single sample in a study of T-cell reconstitution after alpha-beta-depleted transplantation in children. TCRdb itself ran the PCR reads through MiXCR, one entry per CDR3 protein. The sample holds around 700,000 distinct CDR3 sequences, around 14% seen once. This specimen was PBMCs, taken before TCRalphabeta/CD19-depleted stem cell transplant. The receptor set was obtained from a girl aged 2 to 9 with congenital amegakaryocytic thrombocytopenia, due to receive a stem cell transplant. Both conserved end residues are part of each CDR3. The order of the fields is CDR3 protein, CDR3 DNA, clone size, J gene, D gene, V gene. The D gene is left open where the match is weak. Size tells how often a clone was seen (once, few, many) or the class of an expanded clone, and some rows leave it out.

cdr3_aa: CASSLRQYANTGELFF
cdr3_nt: TGTGCCAGCAGCTTGAGGCAGTACGCGAACACCGGGGAGCTGTTTTTT
clone_size: few
j_call: TRBJ2-2
d_call: NA
v_call: TRBV7-9

cdr3_aa: CSARDIESGGNSPLHF
cdr3_nt: TGCAGTGCTAGAGATATAGAATCGGGTGGTAATTCACCCCTCCACTTT
clone_size: many
j_call: TRBJ1-6
d_call: NA
v_call: TRBV20-1

cdr3_aa: CASGGNYEQYF
cdr3_nt: TGTGCCAGCGGGGGTAACTACGAGCAGTACTTC
clone_size: NA
j_call: TRBJ2-7
d_call: NA
v_call: TRBV12-3/TRBV12-4

cdr3_aa: CASSQLAGGADTQYF
cdr3_nt: TGTGCCAGCAGCCAACTAGCGGGAGGGGCCGATACGCAGTATTTT
clone_size: NA
j_call: TRBJ2-3
d_call: TRBD2
v_call: TRBV4-2

cdr3_aa: CASSVEGDPYEQYF
cdr3_nt: TGTGCCAGCAGCGTAGAAGGGGACCCCTACGAGCAGTACTTC
clone_size: few
j_call: TRBJ2-7
d_call: NA
v_call: TRBV9

cdr3_aa: CASSSNGGPGIGETQYF
cdr3_nt: TGCGCCAGCAGCTCAAATGGGGGGCCAGGCATCGGTGAGACCCAGTACTTC
clone_size: few
j_call: TRBJ2-5
d_call: NA
v_call: TRBV5-1

cdr3_aa: CASSMGLAQETQYF
cdr3_nt: TGTGCCAGTAGTATGGGACTAGCTCAAGAGACCCAGTACTTC
clone_size: NA
j_call: TRBJ2-5
d_call: TRBD2
v_call: TRBV19

cdr3_aa: CASSLVPEGNSYEQYF
cdr3_nt: TGCGCCAGCAGCTTGGTACCCGAGGGGAACTCCTACGAGCAGTACTTC
clone_size: few
j_call: TRBJ2-7
d_call: NA
v_call: TRBV5-1

cdr3_aa: CASSYAGGVSGNTIYF
cdr3_nt: TGTGCCAGCAGTTACGCAGGGGGCGTCTCTGGAAACACCATATATTTT
clone_size: few
j_call: TRBJ1-3
d_call: TRBD1
v_call: TRBV6-5

cdr3_aa: CASSLTGDRVQFF
cdr3_nt: TGTGCCAGCAGCTTAACCGGGGACAGGGTGCAGTTCTTC
clone_size: many
j_call: TRBJ2-1
d_call: TRBD1
v_call: TRBV5-6

cdr3_aa: CSAGGFDTQYF
cdr3_nt: TGCAGTGCTGGGGGTTTTGATACGCAGTATTTT
clone_size: many
j_call: TRBJ2-3
d_call: NA
v_call: TRBV20-1

cdr3_aa: CASSLSEGNTIYF
cdr3_nt: TGTGCCAGCAGTTTATCGGAGGGAAACACCATATATTTT
clone_size: NA
j_call: TRBJ1-3
d_call: NA
v_call: TRBV12-3/TRBV12-4

cdr3_aa: CASSFLVRSSGANVLTF
cdr3_nt: TGTGCCAGCAGCTTTCTCGTCAGATCCTCTGGGGCCAACGTCCTGACTTTC
clone_size: few
j_call: TRBJ2-6
d_call: NA
v_call: TRBV7-9

cdr3_aa: CASSPMDSVATNEKLFF
cdr3_nt: TGCGCCAGCAGCCCGATGGACAGCGTTGCAACTAATGAAAAACTGTTTTTT
clone_size: many
j_call: TRBJ1-4
d_call: NA
v_call: TRBV5-1

cdr3_aa: CASSLDWGLAGETQYF
cdr3_nt: TGTGCCAGCAGCTTGGATTGGGGACTAGCAGGGGAGACCCAGTACTTC
clone_size: many
j_call: TRBJ2-5
d_call: TRBD2
v_call: TRBV5-6

cdr3_aa: CSAPLGAGNPDTQYF
cdr3_nt: TGCAGTGCTCCCCTGGGAGCCGGGAATCCAGATACGCAGTATTTT
clone_size: many
j_call: TRBJ2-3
d_call: NA
v_call: TRBV20-1

cdr3_aa: CAISEQNMNTEAFF
cdr3_nt: TGTGCCATCAGTGAACAGAACATGAACACTGAAGCTTTCTTT
clone_size: many
j_call: TRBJ1-1
d_call: NA
v_call: TRBV10-3

cdr3_aa: CASSFRQQETQYF
cdr3_nt: TGTGCCAGCAGCTTTCGACAGCAAGAGACCCAGTACTTC
clone_size: many
j_call: TRBJ2-5
d_call: NA
v_call: TRBV5-5

cdr3_aa: CASDPLPGISYNEQFF
cdr3_nt: TGTGCCAGCGACCCCTTGCCGGGAATCTCCTACAATGAGCAGTTCTTC
clone_size: NA
j_call: TRBJ2-1
d_call: NA
v_call: TRBV28

cdr3_aa: CASSSSKTSSYNEQFF
cdr3_nt: TGCGCCAGCAGCTCTAGCAAGACCAGCTCCTACAATGAGCAGTTCTTC
clone_size: few
j_call: TRBJ2-1
d_call: NA
v_call: TRBV5-1

cdr3_aa: CASSSSSGGELFF
cdr3_nt: TGTGCCAGCAGTTCCAGTTCGGGAGGGGAGCTGTTTTTT
clone_size: many
j_call: TRBJ2-2
d_call: NA
v_call: TRBV27

cdr3_aa: CSARMGGAEQFF
cdr3_nt: TGCAGTGCTAGAATGGGCGGCGCTGAGCAGTTCTTC
clone_size: many
j_call: TRBJ2-1
d_call: NA
v_call: TRBV20-1

cdr3_aa: CASSQDFSSYEQYF
cdr3_nt: TGTGCCAGCAGCCAAGACTTTTCCTCCTACGAGCAGTACTTC
clone_size: few
j_call: TRBJ2-7
d_call: NA
v_call: TRBV3-1

cdr3_aa: CASSSQRLETQYF
cdr3_nt: TGTGCCAGCAGCTCGCAGAGGTTAGAGACCCAGTACTTC
clone_size: NA
j_call: TRBJ2-5
d_call: NA
v_call: TRBV7-8

cdr3_aa: CASSQVWREFGETQYF
cdr3_nt: TGCGCCAGCAGCCAAGTTTGGAGGGAGTTTGGCGAGACCCAGTACTTC
clone_size: NA
j_call: TRBJ2-5
d_call: NA
v_call: TRBV4-1

cdr3_aa: CASSGLITDTQYF
cdr3_nt: TGTGCCAGCTCGGGGCTGATCACAGATACGCAGTATTTT
clone_size: many
j_call: TRBJ2-3
d_call: NA
v_call: TRBV6-5

cdr3_aa: CSVGGRGDQETQYF
cdr3_nt: TGCAGCGTTGGGGGCAGAGGGGACCAAGAGACCCAGTACTTC
clone_size: few
j_call: TRBJ2-5
d_call: NA
v_call: TRBV29-1

cdr3_aa: CSANPAEGRTEAFF
cdr3_nt: TGCAGTGCTAACCCCGCGGAAGGGAGGACTGAAGCTTTCTTT
clone_size: NA
j_call: TRBJ1-1
d_call: NA
v_call: TRBV20-1

cdr3_aa: CASRLGVNQPQHF
cdr3_nt: TGTGCCAGCAGACTCGGGGTGAATCAGCCCCAGCATTTT
clone_size: few
j_call: TRBJ1-5
d_call: NA
v_call: TRBV12-3/TRBV12-4

cdr3_aa: CASSLSPGSQETQYF
cdr3_nt: TGTGCCAGCAGCCTTTCACCGGGATCCCAAGAGACCCAGTACTTC
clone_size: many
j_call: TRBJ2-5
d_call: NA
v_call: TRBV7-6

cdr3_aa: CASSPRFGREGNNEQFF
cdr3_nt: TGTGCCAGCAGCCCCAGATTTGGGCGGGAGGGCAACAATGAGCAGTTCTTC
clone_size: many
j_call: TRBJ2-1
d_call: TRBD2
v_call: TRBV7-8

cdr3_aa: CASSELAGVYEQYF
cdr3_nt: TGTGCCAGCAGTGAACTAGCGGGAGTCTACGAGCAGTACTTC
clone_size: many
j_call: TRBJ2-7
d_call: TRBD2
v_call: TRBV6-1

cdr3_aa: CASSWWTSANAGNEQFF
cdr3_nt: TGCGCCAGCAGCTGGTGGACTAGCGCCAATGCTGGCAATGAGCAGTTCTTC
clone_size: few
j_call: TRBJ2-1
d_call: TRBD2
v_call: TRBV5-1

cdr3_aa: CASSQEREPNTGELFF
cdr3_nt: TGTGCCAGCAGCCAAGAGAGGGAACCGAACACCGGGGAGCTGTTTTTT
clone_size: many
j_call: TRBJ2-2
d_call: NA
v_call: TRBV3-1

cdr3_aa: CASRTRQDNEQFF
cdr3_nt: TGCGCCAGCAGGACCCGACAAGACAATGAGCAGTTCTTC
clone_size: many
j_call: TRBJ2-1
d_call: NA
v_call: TRBV5-1

cdr3_aa: CASSLVDREQYF
cdr3_nt: TGCGCCAGCAGCTTGGTTGATCGCGAGCAGTACTTC
clone_size: NA
j_call: TRBJ2-7
d_call: NA
v_call: TRBV5-1

cdr3_aa: CASSTLRSSYNEQFF
cdr3_nt: TGTGCCAGCAGTACGCTGAGGAGCTCCTACAATGAGCAGTTCTTC
clone_size: many
j_call: TRBJ2-1
d_call: NA
v_call: TRBV12-3/TRBV12-4

cdr3_aa: CASTPRTSGGREQFF
cdr3_nt: TGTGCCAGCACCCCGAGGACTAGCGGGGGCAGGGAGCAGTTCTTC
clone_size: NA
j_call: TRBJ2-1
d_call: TRBD2
v_call: TRBV3-1

cdr3_aa: CASSLAGGRANTQYF
cdr3_nt: TGTGCCAGCAGCTTAGCCGGCGGGAGGGCCAATACGCAGTATTTT
clone_size: many
j_call: TRBJ2-3
d_call: TRBD2
v_call: TRBV13

cdr3_aa: CSVRLMNTEAFF
cdr3_nt: TGCAGCGTTCGACTCATGAACACTGAAGCTTTCTTT
clone_size: many
j_call: TRBJ1-1
d_call: NA
v_call: TRBV29-1